The present TCR beta chain was sequenced within a study of T cells in Graves' hyperthyroidism and ophthalmopathy. Study in general: Peripheral blood was secured at the point of initial diagnosis, before any treatment. Study-level results: The model predicted ophthalmopathy a median roughly six months before onset. Ophthalmopathy cases were set apart from stable hyperthyroidism by a 13 V-J model.

Amplified TCR beta CDR3 regions derived from RNA transcripts. First-round RT-PCR targeting the TCR CDR3 was performed with the HTBI primer set. TCRdb recomputed calls from the multiplex PCR reads with MiXCR, one row per CDR3 protein. The profile shows 550,000 to 600,000 distinct CDR3 sequences, 16% of them singletons. This clonotype turned up a few times. Its target is unknown. Trimming removed 0 bases at V and 7 bases at J, with 13 bases between. Germline CDR1 reads SGDLS; CDR2 reads YYNGEE. CDR3 size: 15 residues. If no ophthalmopathy progression occurred within 18 months, Graves' hyperthyroidism was stable.

Material: blood. The chain carries TRBV9 and TRBJ1-4; no firm D call. This sequence was found in a young woman with Graves' hyperthyroidism. CDR3 nucleotide sequence: TGTGCCAGCAGCGTAGCTACGGGAGGCGGTGAAAAACTGTTTTTT. Its translation: CASSVATGGGEKLFF.